The 29 T cell receptor beta chains reported below all come from one sample, sequenced in a study of blood T cells in healthy people across ages. The authors ran a second PCR of about 7 to 12 cycles using a sample-barcoded 5' primer and a J-beta primer mix. MiXCR, run by TCRdb on the 5' RACE reads, gives a single entry per CDR3 protein. The repertoire includes around 1,800,000 distinct CDR3 sequences, approximately 40% of them detected once, and under 25% sits in the top ten. The source material was blood. The receptors were gathered from a human donor in good health.

This clonotype occurred a few times. The CDR3, as DNA: TGTGCCAGCAGACTCGGACAGGGAGTCTATGGCTACACCTTC. Translated, it gives CASRLGQGVYGYTF. The chain carries TRBV6-6 and TRBJ1-2; TRBD1 matches 8 bases. V dropped 6 bases and J dropped 4; count of bases not matched to a gene: 7. The CDR3 has 14 residues. Germline V lookup: CDR1 MNHNY, CDR2 SVGAGI (reference sequence).

The chain combines TRBV10-3 with TRBJ1-2; 9 bases are shared with TRBD1. Germline values: CDR1 ENHRY, CDR2 SYGVKD. Trimming took 0 bases from V and 5 from J; bases not matched to a gene: 10. The CDR3 has 17 residues. CDR3 coding DNA: TGTGCCATCAGTGAGTCCCCGGGACAGGGAAAATTTTATGGCTACACCTTC. The encoded protein is CAISESPGQGKFYGYTF.

The chain joins TRBV12-3 or TRBV12-4 to TRBJ1-1, with D unclear. The ends were cut back, 1 base at V and 5 bases at J, with 11 bases in the middle. The CDR3 has 14 residues. The CDR3 protein is CASSLELIVTEAFF. The CDR3 DNA sequence: TGTGCCAGCAGTTTAGAGCTGATTGTGACTGAAGCTTTCTTT.

This clonotype occurred a few times. The rearrangement links TRBV7-6 to TRBJ1-5; D ambiguous. This CDR3 contains 17 residues. The V gene lost 1 base and the J gene lost 0 bases, with 13 bases spanning the gap. Germline loops: CDR1 SGHVS, CDR2 FNYEAQ. The DNA for the CDR3 is TGTGCCAGCAGCTTAGGGCCAGGCCCGTATAGCAATCAGCCCCAGCATTTT. It encodes CASSLGPGPYSNQPQHF. The full variable domain, completed using reference TRBV7-6 and TRBJ1-5, is GAGVSQSPRYKVTKRGQDVALRCDPISGHVSLYWYRQALGQGPEFLTYFNYEAQQDKSGLPNDRFSAERPEGSISTLTIQRTEQRDSAMYRCASSLGPGPYSNQPQHFGDGTRLSIL.

The chain combines TRBV3-1 with TRBJ2-5; the match to TRBD2 covers 10 bases. Germline values: CDR1 LGHDT, CDR2 YNNKEL (reference sequence). V lost 3 bases, J lost 5 bases, and 12 bases stayed unmatched. This CDR3 has 17 residues. The CDR3 protein is CASSQPFSGGSGETQYF. CDR3 sequence (DNA): TGTGCCAGCAGCCAGCCATTTAGCGGGGGGTCTGGGGAGACCCAGTACTTC.

The chain has TRBV2 and TRBJ2-3; 8 positions agree with TRBD2. CDR1 and CDR2 from the germline V gene are SNHLY and FYNNEI. CDR3 length: 12 amino acids. Trimming took 7 bases from V and 6 from J; bases not matched to a gene: 3. CDR3 in DNA: TGTGCCAGCACCAGACTAGCGGATACGCAGTATTTT. It is translated as CASTRLADTQYF.

This clonotype has only a few counts. The chain carries TRBV20-1 and TRBJ1-5; perhaps TRBD1 as D (5 bases). Looked up from germline, CDR1 is DFQATT and CDR2 is SNEGSKA (reference sequence). The CDR3 contains 16 residues. V lost 0 bases and J 2 bases, leaving 14 bases between the germline ends. The CDR3 DNA is TGCAGTGCTAGAGAGGACGGGACGGCGCGCAATCAGCCCCAGCATTTT. Encoded protein: CSAREDGTARNQPQHF.

The chain combines TRBV20-1 with TRBJ2-1; TRBD2 aligns across 8 bases. With 3 bases clipped from V and 4 bases from J, the junction kept 8 bases outside the gene matches. The length of the CDR3 is 15 residues. CDR1 is DFQATT, CDR2 SNEGSKA, per germline (reference sequence). The CDR3 protein is CSARKLAANYNEQFF. Here the CDR3 DNA reads TGCAGTGCTAGGAAACTAGCGGCTAATTACAATGAGCAGTTCTTC.

This clonotype has a handful of counts. V is TRBV6-5 and J is TRBJ1-2; D uncertain. V lost 4 bases and J lost 3, with 9 bases in between. The CDR3 length is 13 residues. Germline lookup yields CDR1 MNHEY and CDR2 SVGAGI. The chain's CDR3 is CASSLGFHYGYTF. The CDR3 nucleotides are TGTGCCAGCAGTTTAGGTTTTCACTATGGCTACACCTTC.

The chain joins TRBV29-1 to TRBJ1-1, with D tentatively TRBD1 (5 bases). Germline V gene lookup returns CDR1 SQVTM and CDR2 ANQGSEA. The CDR3 covers 12 residues. Trimming took off 3 bases at V and 4 bases at J, with 9 bases between the two ends. The CDR3 spells CSVDGGGTEAFF. The CDR3 nucleotides are TGCAGCGTTGATGGGGGGGGCACTGAAGCTTTCTTT.

This clonotype has only a few counts. The chain links TRBV9 to TRBJ2-5, with TRBD2 matching 7 bases. V trimming: 4 bases; J trimming: 0 bases; junction bases outside the gene matches: 6. The CDR3 consists of 15 residues. The germline V gene encodes CDR1 SGDLS and CDR2 YYNGEE. The CDR3 protein is CASSSRLANQETQYF. The CDR3 nucleotides are TGTGCCAGCAGCTCCCGACTAGCCAACCAAGAGACCCAGTACTTC.

The chain recombines TRBV6-5 with TRBJ1-2, with TRBD1 matching 12 bases. The CDR3 has 13 amino acids. V gave up 4 bases and J gave up 8 bases; unmatched junction bases: 2. In germline, CDR1 is MNHEY, CDR2 SVGAGI. The CDR3 DNA follows: TGTGCCAGCAGTTCCGGGACAGGGGGCGGCTACACCTTC. The encoded protein is CASSSGTGGGYTF.

Worth noting for this clonotype: One end of the junction fails to match germline, which may point to a read error. The gene calls are TRBV29-1 and TRBJ2-4, with a weak D call TRBD2 (5 bases). The CDR3 consists of 12 residues. CDR1 is SQVTM, CDR2 ANQGSEA, per germline. CDR3 sequence: CSVVLAKNIPYF. The CDR3 coding sequence is TGCAGCGTGGTCCTAGCCAAAAACATTCCGTACTTC. Drawing the rest from reference TRBV29-1 and TRBJ2-4, the complete variable domain is SAVISQKPSRDICQRGTSLTIQCQVDSQVTMMFWYRQQPGQSLTLIATANQGSEATYESGFVIDKFPISRPNLTFSTLTVSNMSPEDSSIYLCSVVLAKNIPYFGAGTRLSVL.

The V and J genes are TRBV6-2 or TRBV6-3 and TRBJ2-5; 7 bases are a match to TRBD1. CDR3 size: 16 residues. The germline gives CDR1 MNHEY, CDR2 SVGEGT. The V segment lost 6 bases and the J segment 2 bases; nucleotides outside the gene matches: 12. The DNA of the CDR3 is TGTGCCAGCAGCCCACTCCGGGACAGAGGTCAAGAGACCCAGTACTTC. Its translation: CASSPLRDRGQETQYF.

The chain links TRBV28 to TRBJ2-7; the D is unclear. CDR1 and CDR2 from the germline V gene are MDHEN and SYDVKM. This CDR3 contains 14 residues. V shed 5 bases and J shed 0 bases, with 11 bases lying between them. CDR3 in amino acids: CASSARISSYEQYF. The DNA for the CDR3 is TGTGCCAGCAGTGCGAGGATTAGCTCCTACGAGCAGTACTTC.

In its sample, this clonotype was seen many times. The rearrangement joins TRBV2 to TRBJ2-1; D gene uncertain. The germline V gene has CDR1 SNHLY and CDR2 FYNNEI. This CDR3 comprises 13 residues. The V end was cut by 6 bases, the J end by 0 bases, with 6 bases between. The CDR3 DNA follows: TGTGCCAGCAGGGAGAGCTCCTACAATGAGCAGTTCTTC. This encodes CASRESSYNEQFF. Based on the CDR3 plus reference TRBV2 and TRBJ2-1, the full variable domain is EPEVTQTPSHQVTQMGQEVILRCVPISNHLYFYWYRQILGQKVEFLVSFYNNEISEKSEIFDDQFSVERPDGSNFTLKIRSTKLEDSAMYFCASRESSYNEQFFGPGTRLTVL.

A few counts support this clonotype. The rearrangement joins TRBV28 to TRBJ2-4, with D tentatively TRBD1 (5 bases). V shed 7 bases and J shed 7 bases, with 11 bases lying between them. CDR1 is MDHEN and CDR2 is SYDVKM in the germline V gene. CDR3 size: 12 residues. Here the CDR3 reads CASKGVGNIQYF. Written as DNA, the CDR3 is TGTGCCAGCAAAGGGGTTGGGAACATTCAGTACTTC.

This clonotype was seen only a few times. The rearrangement joins TRBV20-1 to TRBJ1-2; the D is unclear. Germline lookup yields CDR1 DFQATT and CDR2 SNEGSKA (reference sequence). This CDR3 contains 13 residues. Trimming shortened V by 1 base and J by 4 bases, and 10 bases separated the two germline ends. CDR3 nucleotides: TGCAGTGCTAGAGTACAGCGAGTCTATGGCTACACCTTC. Translated: CSARVQRVYGYTF.

This clonotype has just a few counts. This chain joins TRBV4-1 and TRBJ2-5; no reliable D call. Trimming took 0 bases from V and 9 from J, leaving 11 bases between them. The CDR3 contains 13 residues. From germline, CDR1 is MGHRA and CDR2 YSYEKL. CDR3 region: CASSQDLYGSQYF. DNA of the CDR3: TGCGCCAGCAGCCAAGATTTATACGGGTCCCAGTACTTC.

The rearrangement links TRBV20-1 to TRBJ2-3; 10 nucleotides agree with TRBD2. The ends lost 4 bases at V and 8 bases at J; junction bases unmatched: 15. The germline V gene has CDR1 DFQATT and CDR2 SNEGSKA (reference sequence). The CDR3 totals 16 residues. CDR3 in DNA: TGCAGTGCTAAGAGTCTAGCGGGGGCATATGACGGTACGCAGTATTTT. The encoded protein is CSAKSLAGAYDGTQYF.

This clonotype was detected only a few times. The J gene is TRBJ2-5, the V gene TRBV24-1; D call uncertain. V lost 0 bases and J 2 bases, leaving 6 bases between the germline ends. Germline loops: CDR1 KGHDR, CDR2 SFDVKD. This CDR3 is 14 amino acids long. CDR3 region: CATSDLWQQETQYF. CDR3 coding DNA: TGTGCCACCAGTGATTTGTGGCAGCAAGAGACCCAGTACTTC.

The chain carries TRBV5-5 and TRBJ1-5; weak D call: TRBD1 (5 bases). This CDR3 has 15 residues. Germline CDR1 is SGHKS and CDR2 is YYEKEE (reference sequence). The V end was cut by 2 bases, the J end by 0 bases, with 9 bases between. The CDR3 region has the DNA TGTGCCAGCAGCTTTTATGGGGGTAGCAATCAGCCCCAGCATTTT. It translates to CASSFYGGSNQPQHF.

The chain uses TRBV11-1 and TRBJ2-3; 7 bases are a match to TRBD1. The CDR3 has 15 amino acids. Germline V gives CDR1 SGHAT, CDR2 FQDESV (reference sequence). Losses at the gene ends were 5 bases for V and 3 bases for J; bases not matched to a gene: 8. CDR3 in DNA: TGTGCCAGCAGCCTTCGACAGGGCGAGACAGATACGCAGTATTTT. Protein: CASSLRQGETDTQYF. Using reference TRBV11-1 and TRBJ2-3 for the parts outside the CDR3, the full variable domain is EAEVAQSPRYKITEKSQAVAFWCDPISGHATLYWYRQILGQGPELLVQFQDESVVDDSQLPKDRFSAERLKGVDSTLKIQPAELGDSAMYLCASSLRQGETDTQYFGPGTRLTVL.

CDR3 sequence: CATLLLAGTSYEQYF. The CDR3 DNA reads as TGTGCCACCCTCCTTCTAGCGGGGACTTCCTACGAGCAGTACTTC. The genes are TRBV27 and TRBJ2-7, with 9 bases aligning to TRBD2. The CDR3 sequence is 15 residues long. Germline-derived CDR1 and CDR2 are MNHEY and SMNVEV (reference sequence). Trimming cost V 10 bases and J 1 base; bases outside gene matches: 11.

This clonotype was seen a few times. CDR3 in DNA: TGTGCCAGCAGCCAAGTGTGGACTAGCGGGGGACCCCGCCCAGTTAGCTCCTACAATGAGCAGTTCTTC. Encoded protein: CASSQVWTSGGPRPVSSYNEQFF. The rearrangement joins TRBV4-2 to TRBJ2-1; 13 positions match TRBD2. From germline, CDR1 is LGHNA and CDR2 YNFKEQ. V dropped 1 base and J dropped 0; count of bases not matched to a gene: 18. There are 23 residues in the CDR3.

This clonotype was counted a few times. The rearrangement links TRBV20-1 to TRBJ1-2; D is undetermined. There are 15 residues in the CDR3. V was pared by 6 bases and J by 5 bases, with 22 bases between. Per the germline V gene, CDR1 is DFQATT and CDR2 is SNEGSKA (reference sequence). The chain's CDR3 is CSARGQRSFGYGYTF. As DNA, the CDR3 is TGCAGTGCCCGGGGTCAACGATCCTTCGGGTATGGCTACACCTTC.

The genes are TRBV9 and TRBJ1-2; TRBD1 agrees at 9 bases. V lost 5 bases to trimming and J lost 4 bases; unmatched junction nucleotides: 21. CDR1 and CDR2 from the germline V gene are SGDLS and YYNGEE. The CDR3 runs to 19 residues. In DNA form, the CDR3 reads TGTGCCAGCAGTGATTTCTCCGGGGACAGGGCCTACCTCTTCTATGGCTACACCTTC. Encoded protein: CASSDFSGDRAYLFYGYTF.

V and J are TRBV20-1 and TRBJ1-2; D gene ambiguous. Germline CDR1 and CDR2: DFQATT and SNEGSKA (reference sequence). CDR3 length: 13 amino acids. V gave up 6 bases and J gave up 2 bases, with 13 bases separating them. For the CDR3, the DNA is TGCAGTGCCCCCCGAGGTACGAACTATGGCTACACCTTC. Translated: CSAPRGTNYGYTF.

This clonotype turned up a few times. Germline and junction disagree at one end, which may indicate a read error. The V gene is TRBV11-2, the J gene TRBJ2-1; 7 positions match TRBD1. This CDR3 contains 16 residues. Germline-derived CDR1 and CDR2 are SGHAT and FQNNGV. The CDR3 sequence is CASSIYTGDALNERFF. In DNA, the CDR3 is TGTGCCAGCAGCATATATACAGGGGATGCCCTCAATGAGCGGTTCTTC.